This T cell receptor (beta chain) was identified during a study of control samples from healthy donors and cancer patients. Repertoires were generated with immunoSEQ multiplex PCR, while TCRdb's copy carries only in-frame clones and drops some. The sample lists 150,000 to 200,000 clones, around 93% occurring once. The germline V and J ends were trimmed by 4 bases and 1 base, with 14 bases remaining between them. The germline V gene has CDR1 SGHRS and CDR2 YFSETQ. This CDR3 has 15 amino acids. The chain links TRBV5-1 to TRBJ1-1; D gene ambiguous. Sequencing used blood. This sequence originates from an older woman in good health. The CDR3 spells CASSVQTKGNTEAFF. In nucleotides, the CDR3 is TGCGCCAGCAGCGTACAGACGAAGGGGAACACTGAAGCTTTCTTT.